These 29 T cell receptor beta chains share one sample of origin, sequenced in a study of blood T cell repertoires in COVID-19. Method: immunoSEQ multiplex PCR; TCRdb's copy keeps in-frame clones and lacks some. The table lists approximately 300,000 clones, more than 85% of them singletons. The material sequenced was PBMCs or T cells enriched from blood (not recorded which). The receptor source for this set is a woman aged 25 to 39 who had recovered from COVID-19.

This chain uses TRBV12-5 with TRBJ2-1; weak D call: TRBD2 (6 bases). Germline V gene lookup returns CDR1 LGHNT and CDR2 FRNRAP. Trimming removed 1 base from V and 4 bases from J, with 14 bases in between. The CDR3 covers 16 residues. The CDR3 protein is CASGLAAGGVYNEQFF. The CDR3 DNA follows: TGTGCTAGTGGTTTGGCTGCGGGCGGGGTTTACAATGAGCAGTTCTTC. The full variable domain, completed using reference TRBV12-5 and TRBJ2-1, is DARVTQTPRHKVTEMGQEVTMRCQPILGHNTVFWYRQTMMQGLELLAYFRNRAPLDDSGMPKDRFSAEMPDATLATLKIQPSEPRDSAVYFCASGLAAGGVYNEQFFGPGTRLTVL.

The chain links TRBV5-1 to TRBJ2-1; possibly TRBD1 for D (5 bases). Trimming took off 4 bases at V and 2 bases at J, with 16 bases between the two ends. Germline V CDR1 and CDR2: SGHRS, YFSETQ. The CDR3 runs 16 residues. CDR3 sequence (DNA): TGCGCCAGCAGCCCTACCAGGGTGGGAACCTACAATGAGCAGTTCTTC. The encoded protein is CASSPTRVGTYNEQFF.

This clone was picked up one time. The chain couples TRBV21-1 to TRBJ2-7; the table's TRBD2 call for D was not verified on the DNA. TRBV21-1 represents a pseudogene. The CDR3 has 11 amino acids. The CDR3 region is CASSPRMREYF. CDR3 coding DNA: TGTGCCAGCAGCCCTCGCATGAGGGAGTACTTC.

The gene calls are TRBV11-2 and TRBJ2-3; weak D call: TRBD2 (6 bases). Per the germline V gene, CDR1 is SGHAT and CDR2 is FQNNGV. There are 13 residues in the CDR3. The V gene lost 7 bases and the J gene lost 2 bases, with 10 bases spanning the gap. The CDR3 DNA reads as TGTGCCAGCATACGGGAGCCCACAGATACGCAGTATTTT. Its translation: CASIREPTDTQYF.

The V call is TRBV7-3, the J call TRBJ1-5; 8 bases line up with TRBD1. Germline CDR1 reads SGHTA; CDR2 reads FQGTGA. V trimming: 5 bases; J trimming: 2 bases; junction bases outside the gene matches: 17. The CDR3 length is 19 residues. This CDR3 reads CASSPKEKDRDEGNQPQHF. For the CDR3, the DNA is TGTGCCAGCAGCCCAAAAGAAAAGGACAGGGACGAGGGCAATCAGCCCCAGCATTTT.

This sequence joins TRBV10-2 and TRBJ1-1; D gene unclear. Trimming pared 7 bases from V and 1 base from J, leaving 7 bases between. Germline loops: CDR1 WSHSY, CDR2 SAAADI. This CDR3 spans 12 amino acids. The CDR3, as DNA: TGCGCCAGCAATCCGGGGAACACTGAAGCTTTCTTT. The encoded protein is CASNPGNTEAFF.

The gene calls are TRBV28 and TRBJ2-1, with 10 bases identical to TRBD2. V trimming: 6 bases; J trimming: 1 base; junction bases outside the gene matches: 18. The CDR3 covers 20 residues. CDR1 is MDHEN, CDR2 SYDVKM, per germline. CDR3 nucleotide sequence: TGTGCCAGCAGCCTCACCCCCGGGACTAGCGTCCGTCAATCCTACAATGAGCAGTTCTTC. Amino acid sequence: CASSLTPGTSVRQSYNEQFF.

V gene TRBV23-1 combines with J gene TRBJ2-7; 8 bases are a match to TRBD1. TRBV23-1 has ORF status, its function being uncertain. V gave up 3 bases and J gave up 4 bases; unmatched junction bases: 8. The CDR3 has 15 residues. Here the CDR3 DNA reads TGCGCCAGCAGTCAGCCTGGACAGGGATTTTACGAGCAGTACTTC. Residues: CASSQPGQGFYEQYF.

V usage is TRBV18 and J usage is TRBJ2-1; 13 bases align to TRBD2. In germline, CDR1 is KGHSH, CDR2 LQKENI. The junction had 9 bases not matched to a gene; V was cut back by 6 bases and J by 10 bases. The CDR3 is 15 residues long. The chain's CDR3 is CASSAGLAGVGEQFF. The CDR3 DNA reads TGTGCCAGCTCGGCCGGACTAGCGGGGGTCGGAGAGCAGTTCTTC.

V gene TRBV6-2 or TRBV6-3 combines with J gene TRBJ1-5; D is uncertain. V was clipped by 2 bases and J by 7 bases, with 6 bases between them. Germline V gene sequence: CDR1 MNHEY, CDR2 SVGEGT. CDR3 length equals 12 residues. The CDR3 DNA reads TGTGCCAGCAGTTACGCGGGACAGCCCCAGCATTTT. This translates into CASSYAGQPQHF.

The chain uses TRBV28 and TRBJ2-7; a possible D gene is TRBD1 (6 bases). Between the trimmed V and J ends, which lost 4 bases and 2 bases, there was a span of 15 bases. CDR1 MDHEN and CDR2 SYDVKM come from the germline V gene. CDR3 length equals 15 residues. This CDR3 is CASSSTTGWTYEQYF. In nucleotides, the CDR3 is TGTGCCAGCAGTTCTACTACAGGGTGGACCTACGAGCAGTACTTC.

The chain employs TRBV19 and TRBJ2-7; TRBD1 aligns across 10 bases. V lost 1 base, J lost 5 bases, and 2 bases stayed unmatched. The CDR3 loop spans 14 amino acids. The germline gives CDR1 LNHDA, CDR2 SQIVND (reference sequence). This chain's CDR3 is CASSIGQGADEQYF. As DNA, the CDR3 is TGTGCCAGTAGTATAGGACAGGGGGCGGACGAGCAGTACTTC. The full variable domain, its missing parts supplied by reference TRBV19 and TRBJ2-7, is DGGITQSPKYLFRKEGQNVTLSCEQNLNHDAMYWYRQDPGQGLRLIYYSQIVNDFQKGDIAEGYSVSREKKESFPLTVTSAQKNPTAFYLCASSIGQGADEQYFGPGTRLTVT.

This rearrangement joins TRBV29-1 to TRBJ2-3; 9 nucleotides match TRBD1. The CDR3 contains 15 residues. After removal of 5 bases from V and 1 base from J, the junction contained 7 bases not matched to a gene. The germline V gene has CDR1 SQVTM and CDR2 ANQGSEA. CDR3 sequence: CSVLDRGYGTDTQYF. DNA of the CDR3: TGCAGCGTTTTGGACAGGGGATATGGCACAGATACGCAGTATTTT.

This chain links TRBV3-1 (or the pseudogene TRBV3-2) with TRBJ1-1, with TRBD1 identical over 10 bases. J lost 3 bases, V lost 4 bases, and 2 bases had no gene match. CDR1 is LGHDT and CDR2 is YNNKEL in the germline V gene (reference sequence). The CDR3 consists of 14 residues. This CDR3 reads CASSPDRGYTEAFF. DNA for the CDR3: TGTGCCAGCAGCCCGGACAGGGGGTACACTGAAGCTTTCTTT.

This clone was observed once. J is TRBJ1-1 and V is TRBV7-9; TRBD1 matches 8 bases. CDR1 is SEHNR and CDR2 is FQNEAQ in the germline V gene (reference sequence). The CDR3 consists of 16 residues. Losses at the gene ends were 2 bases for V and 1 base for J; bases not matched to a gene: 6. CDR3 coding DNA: TGTGCCAGCAGCTTATTAACCGGACAGGGGAACACTGAAGCTTTCTTT. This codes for CASSLLTGQGNTEAFF.

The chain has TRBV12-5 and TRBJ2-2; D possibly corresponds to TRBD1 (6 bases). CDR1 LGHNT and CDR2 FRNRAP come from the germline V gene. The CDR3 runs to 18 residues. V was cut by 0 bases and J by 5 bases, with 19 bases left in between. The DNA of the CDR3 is TGTGCTAGTGGTTTGGTTGGGAACAGGGCGATGGGGACCGGGGAGCTGTTTTTT. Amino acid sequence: CASGLVGNRAMGTGELFF.

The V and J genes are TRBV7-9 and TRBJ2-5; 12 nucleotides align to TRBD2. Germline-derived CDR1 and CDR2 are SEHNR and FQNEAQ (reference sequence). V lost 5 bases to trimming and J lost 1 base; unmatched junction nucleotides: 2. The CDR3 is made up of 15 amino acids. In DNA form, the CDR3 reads TGTGCCAGCAGCCAGGGACTAGCGGGCCAAGAGACCCAGTACTTC. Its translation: CASSQGLAGQETQYF.

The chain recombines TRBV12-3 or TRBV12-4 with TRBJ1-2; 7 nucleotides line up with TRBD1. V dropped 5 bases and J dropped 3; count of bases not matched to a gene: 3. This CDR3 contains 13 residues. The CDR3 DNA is TGTGCCAGCAGTCCAGGGGGGCACTATGGCTACACCTTC. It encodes CASSPGGHYGYTF.

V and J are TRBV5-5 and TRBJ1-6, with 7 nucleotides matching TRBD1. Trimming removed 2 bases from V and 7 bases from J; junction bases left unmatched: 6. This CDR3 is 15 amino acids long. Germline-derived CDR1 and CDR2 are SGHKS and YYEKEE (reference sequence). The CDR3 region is CASSLSGTENSPLHF. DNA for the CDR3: TGTGCCAGCAGCTTATCCGGGACAGAGAATTCACCCCTCCACTTT.

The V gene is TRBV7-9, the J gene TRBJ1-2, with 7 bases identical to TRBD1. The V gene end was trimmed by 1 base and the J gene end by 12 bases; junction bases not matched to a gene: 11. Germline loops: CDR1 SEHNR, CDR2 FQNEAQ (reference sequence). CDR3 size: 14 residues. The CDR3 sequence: CASSLGPRGRRDTF. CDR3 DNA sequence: TGTGCCAGCAGCTTAGGTCCTAGGGGGCGCCGGGACACCTTC.

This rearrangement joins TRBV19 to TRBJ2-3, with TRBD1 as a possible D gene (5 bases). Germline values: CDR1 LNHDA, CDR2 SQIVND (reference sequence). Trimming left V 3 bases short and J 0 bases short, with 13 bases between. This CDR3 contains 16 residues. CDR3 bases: TGTGCCAGTAGTATGGGGCAGGTATATAGCACAGATACGCAGTATTTT. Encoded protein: CASSMGQVYSTDTQYF.

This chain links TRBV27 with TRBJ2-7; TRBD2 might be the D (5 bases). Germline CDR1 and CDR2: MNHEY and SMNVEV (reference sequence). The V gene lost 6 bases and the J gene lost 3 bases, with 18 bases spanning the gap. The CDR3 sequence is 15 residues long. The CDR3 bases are TGTGCCAGCAGCCCCATTGGGCGCGAGGGCTACGAGCAGTACTTC. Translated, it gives CASSPIGREGYEQYF.

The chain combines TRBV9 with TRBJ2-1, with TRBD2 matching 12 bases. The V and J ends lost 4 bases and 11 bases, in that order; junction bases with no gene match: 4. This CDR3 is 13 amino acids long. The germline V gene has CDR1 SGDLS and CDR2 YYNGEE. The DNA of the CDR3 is TGTGCCAGCAGCTCGACTAGCGGGGGTCAGCAGTTCTTC. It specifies CASSSTSGGQQFF. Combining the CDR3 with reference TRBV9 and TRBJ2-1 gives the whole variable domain DSGVTQTPKHLITATGQRVTLRCSPRSGDLSVYWYQQSLDQGLQFLIQYYNGEERAKGNILERFSAQQFPDLHSELNLSSLELGDSALYFCASSSTSGGQQFFGPGTRLTVL.

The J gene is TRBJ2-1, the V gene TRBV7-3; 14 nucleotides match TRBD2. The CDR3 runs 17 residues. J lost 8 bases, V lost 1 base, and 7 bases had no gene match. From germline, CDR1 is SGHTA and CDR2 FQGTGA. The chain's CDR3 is CASSLIGTSGSRDEQFF. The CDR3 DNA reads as TGTGCCAGCAGCTTAATAGGGACTAGCGGGAGTAGGGATGAGCAGTTCTTC.

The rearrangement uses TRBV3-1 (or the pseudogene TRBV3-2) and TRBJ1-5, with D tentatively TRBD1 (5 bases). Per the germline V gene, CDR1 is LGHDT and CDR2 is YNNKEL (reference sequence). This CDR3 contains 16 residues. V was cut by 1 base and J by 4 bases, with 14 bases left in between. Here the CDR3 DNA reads TGTGCCAGCAGCCAAGCCGGGACGGGGGATAATCAGCCCCAGCATTTT. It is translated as CASSQAGTGDNQPQHF.

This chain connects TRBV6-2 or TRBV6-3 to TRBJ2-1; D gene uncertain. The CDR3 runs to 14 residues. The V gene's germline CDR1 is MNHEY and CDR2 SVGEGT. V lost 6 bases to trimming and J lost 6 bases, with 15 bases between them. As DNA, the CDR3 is TGTGCCAGCAGCGCCCTAAGTGGGCGCAATGAGCAGTTCTTC. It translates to CASSALSGRNEQFF.

The CDR3 DNA is TGTGCCAGCAGTTTACCCCGCGCGGCGGGGGTGCAGACCCAGTACTTC. Its protein is CASSLPRAAGVQTQYF. The chain couples TRBV28 to TRBJ2-5; 7 bases fit TRBD2. J was trimmed by 6 bases and V by 2 bases; bases with no gene match: 12. Germline CDR1 and CDR2: MDHEN and SYDVKM. This CDR3 is 16 amino acids long. Full variable domain (rest looked up from reference TRBV28 and TRBJ2-5): DVKVTQSSRYLVKRTGEKVFLECVQDMDHENMFWYRQDPGLGLRLIYFSYDVKMKEKGDIPEGYSVSREKKERFSLILESASTNQTSMYLCASSLPRAAGVQTQYFGPGTRLLVL.

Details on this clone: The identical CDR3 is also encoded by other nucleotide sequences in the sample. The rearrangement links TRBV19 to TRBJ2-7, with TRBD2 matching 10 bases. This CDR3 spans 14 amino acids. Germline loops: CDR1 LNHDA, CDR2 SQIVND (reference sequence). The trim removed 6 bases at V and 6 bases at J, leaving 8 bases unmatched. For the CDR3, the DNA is TGTGCCAGTAGCCCTTCTAGCGGGAGTGGCGAGCAGTACTTC. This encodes CASSPSSGSGEQYF.

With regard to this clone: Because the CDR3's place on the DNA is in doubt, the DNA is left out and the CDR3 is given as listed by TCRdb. The CDR3 sequence: CASSTSVGPQHF. The gene calls are TRBV6-2 or TRBV6-3 and TRBJ1-5. CDR1 and CDR2 from the germline V gene are MNHEY and SVGEGT. From its first to its last residue, the CDR3 has 12 amino acids.